This entry features one T cell receptor beta chain sequence. The data were obtained in a study of blood T cell repertoires in COVID-19. The V end was cut by 4 bases, the J end by 7 bases, with 38 bases between. CDR1 is GTSNPN and CDR2 is SVGIG in the germline V gene (reference sequence). The CDR3 sequence is 20 residues long. Sequencing used immunoSEQ multiplex PCR; TCRdb keeps in-frame clones, though not all of them. The profile covers hundreds of thousands of clones, with 75% to 90% appearing a single time and around 0.3% taken by the ten largest. The chain couples TRBV30 to TRBJ2-7, with D possibly TRBD1 on 6 matching bases. This TCR was recovered from a young woman with acute or convalescent COVID-19. The source material was peripheral blood. The CDR3 here is CAWMKGWRQTPGDGIHEQYF. CDR3 in DNA: TGTGCCTGGATGAAAGGGTGGAGACAAACCCCAGGGGACGGGATCCATGAGCAGTACTTC.